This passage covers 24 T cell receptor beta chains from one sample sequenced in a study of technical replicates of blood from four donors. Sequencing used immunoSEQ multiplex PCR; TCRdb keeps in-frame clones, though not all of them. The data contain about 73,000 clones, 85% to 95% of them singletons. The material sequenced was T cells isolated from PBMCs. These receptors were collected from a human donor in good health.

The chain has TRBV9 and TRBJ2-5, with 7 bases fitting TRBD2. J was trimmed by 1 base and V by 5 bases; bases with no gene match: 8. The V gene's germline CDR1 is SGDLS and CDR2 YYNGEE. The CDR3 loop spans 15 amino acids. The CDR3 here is CASSERTSAQETQYF. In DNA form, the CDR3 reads TGTGCCAGCAGTGAGAGGACTAGTGCCCAAGAGACCCAGTACTTC.

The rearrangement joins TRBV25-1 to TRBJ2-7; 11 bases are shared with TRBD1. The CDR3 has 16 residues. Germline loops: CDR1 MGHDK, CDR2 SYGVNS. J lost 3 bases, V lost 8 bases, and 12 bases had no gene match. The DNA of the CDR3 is TGTGCCAGCGGGGGGGGAGGGACAGGGGGACACTACGAGCAGTACTTC. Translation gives CASGGGGTGGHYEQYF.

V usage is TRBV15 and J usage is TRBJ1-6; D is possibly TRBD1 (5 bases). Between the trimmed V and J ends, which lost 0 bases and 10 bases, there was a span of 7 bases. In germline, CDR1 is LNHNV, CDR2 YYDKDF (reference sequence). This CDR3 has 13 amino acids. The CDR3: CATSREGGSPLHF. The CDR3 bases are TGTGCCACCAGCAGAGAGGGGGGATCACCCCTCCACTTT.

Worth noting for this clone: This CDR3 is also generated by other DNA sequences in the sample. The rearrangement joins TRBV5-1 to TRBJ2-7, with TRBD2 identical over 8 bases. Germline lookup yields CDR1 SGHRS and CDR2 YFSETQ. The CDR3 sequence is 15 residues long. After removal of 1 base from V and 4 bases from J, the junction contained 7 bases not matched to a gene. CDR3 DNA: TGCGCCAGCAGCTTGAGCAGCGGGAGTTCGTACGAGCAGTACTTC. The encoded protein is CASSLSSGSSYEQYF.

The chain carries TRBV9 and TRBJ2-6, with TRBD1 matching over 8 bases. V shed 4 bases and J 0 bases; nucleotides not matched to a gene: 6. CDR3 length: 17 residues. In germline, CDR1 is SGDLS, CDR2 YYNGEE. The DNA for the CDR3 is TGTGCCAGCAGCCTTCGACAGGGGCCCTCTGGGGCCAACGTCCTGACTTTC. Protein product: CASSLRQGPSGANVLTF.

This chain's CDR3 is CASSQALTRSTMEGELFF. Written as DNA, the CDR3 is TGCGCCAGCAGCCAAGCCCTGACTAGGTCCACCATGGAAGGGGAGCTGTTTTTT. This chain connects TRBV4-1 to TRBJ2-2; D is perhaps TRBD2 (6 bases). This CDR3 spans 18 amino acids. Trimming removed 1 base from V and 8 bases from J, with 23 bases in between. Germline CDR1 and CDR2: MGHRA and YSYEKL.

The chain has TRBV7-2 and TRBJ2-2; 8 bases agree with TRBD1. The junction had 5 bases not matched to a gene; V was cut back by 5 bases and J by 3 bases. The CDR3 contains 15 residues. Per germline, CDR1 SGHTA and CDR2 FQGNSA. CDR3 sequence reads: CASSQGAGDTGELFF. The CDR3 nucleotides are TGTGCCAGCAGCCAGGGGGCCGGGGACACCGGGGAGCTGTTTTTT.

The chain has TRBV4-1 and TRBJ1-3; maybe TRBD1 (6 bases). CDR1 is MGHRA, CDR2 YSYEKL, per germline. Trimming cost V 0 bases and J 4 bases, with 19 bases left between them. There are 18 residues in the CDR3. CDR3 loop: CASSQDRGRGPAGNTIYF. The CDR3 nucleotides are TGCGCCAGCAGCCAAGATCGGGGGCGGGGGCCTGCAGGAAACACCATATATTTT.

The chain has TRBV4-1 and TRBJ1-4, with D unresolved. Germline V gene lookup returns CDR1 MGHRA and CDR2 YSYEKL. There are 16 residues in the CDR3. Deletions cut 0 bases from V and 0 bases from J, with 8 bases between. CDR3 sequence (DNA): TGCGCCAGCAGCCAAGATCTAGTGTCAACTAATGAAAAACTGTTTTTT. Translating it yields CASSQDLVSTNEKLFF.

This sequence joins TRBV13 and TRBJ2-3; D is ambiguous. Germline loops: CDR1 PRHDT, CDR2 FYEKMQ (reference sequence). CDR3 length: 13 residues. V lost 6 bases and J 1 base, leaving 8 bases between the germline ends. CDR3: CASSYGRTDTQYF. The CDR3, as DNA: TGTGCCAGCAGTTATGGGCGCACAGATACGCAGTATTTT.

The CDR3 DNA is TGTGCCAGCAGTGAAGTGGGGGGAGGGTCCCATTACGAGCAGTACTTC. Translated: CASSEVGGGSHYEQYF. The V gene is TRBV6-1, the J gene TRBJ2-7, with 7 bases matching TRBD2. Per germline, CDR1 MNHNS and CDR2 SASEGT. The J segment lost 4 bases and the V segment lost 1 base, leaving 10 bases of the junction unmatched. This CDR3 contains 16 residues.

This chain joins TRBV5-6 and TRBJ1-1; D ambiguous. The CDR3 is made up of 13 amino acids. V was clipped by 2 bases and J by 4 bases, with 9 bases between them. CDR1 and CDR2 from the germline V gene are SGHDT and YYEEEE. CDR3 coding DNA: TGTGCCAGCAGCTTTTGGGGAGGCACTGAAGCTTTCTTT. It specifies CASSFWGGTEAFF.

CDR3 sequence: CASRPTTGGEQYF. CDR3 nucleotide sequence: TGTGCCAGCAGACCAACTACAGGGGGCGAGCAGTACTTC. This chain joins TRBV7-9 and TRBJ2-7; 8 bases agree with TRBD1. This CDR3 contains 13 residues. The germline V gene encodes CDR1 SEHNR and CDR2 FQNEAQ (reference sequence). Losses at the gene ends were 6 bases for V and 6 bases for J; bases not matched to a gene: 7.

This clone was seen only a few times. The CDR3 spells CAWRQGSRNNSPLHF. CDR3 nucleotide sequence: TGTGCCTGGAGGCAGGGGAGTCGGAATAATTCACCCCTCCACTTT. This chain uses TRBV30 with TRBJ1-6; weak D call: TRBD1 (6 bases). V lost 3 bases, J lost 5 bases, and 14 bases lay in between. The germline gives CDR1 GTSNPN, CDR2 SVGIG (reference sequence). The CDR3 has 15 amino acids.

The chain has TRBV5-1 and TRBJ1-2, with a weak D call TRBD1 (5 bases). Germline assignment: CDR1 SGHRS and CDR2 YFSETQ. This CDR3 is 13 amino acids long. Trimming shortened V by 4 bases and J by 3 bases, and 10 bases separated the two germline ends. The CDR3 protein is CASSADSYYGYTF. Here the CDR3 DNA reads TGCGCCAGCAGCGCCGACAGCTACTATGGCTACACCTTC.

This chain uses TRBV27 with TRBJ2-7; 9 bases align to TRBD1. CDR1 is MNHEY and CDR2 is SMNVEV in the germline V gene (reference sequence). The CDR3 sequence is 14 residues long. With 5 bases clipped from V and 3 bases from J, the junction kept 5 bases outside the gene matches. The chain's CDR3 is CASSTGTGFYEQYF. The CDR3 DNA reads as TGTGCCAGCAGTACCGGGACAGGGTTCTACGAGCAGTACTTC.

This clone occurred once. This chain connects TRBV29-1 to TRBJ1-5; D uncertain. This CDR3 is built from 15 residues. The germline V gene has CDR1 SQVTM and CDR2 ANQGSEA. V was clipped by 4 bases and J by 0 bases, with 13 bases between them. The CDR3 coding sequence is TGCAGCGTTGGAGGAGGTAGGGCTAGCAATCAGCCCCAGCATTTT. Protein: CSVGGGRASNQPQHF.

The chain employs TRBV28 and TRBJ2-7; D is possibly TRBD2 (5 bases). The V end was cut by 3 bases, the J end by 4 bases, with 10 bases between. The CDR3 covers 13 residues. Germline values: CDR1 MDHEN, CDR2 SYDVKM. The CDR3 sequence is CASSLGRRYEQYF. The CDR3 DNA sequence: TGTGCCAGCAGTTTGGGCAGGAGGTACGAGCAGTACTTC.

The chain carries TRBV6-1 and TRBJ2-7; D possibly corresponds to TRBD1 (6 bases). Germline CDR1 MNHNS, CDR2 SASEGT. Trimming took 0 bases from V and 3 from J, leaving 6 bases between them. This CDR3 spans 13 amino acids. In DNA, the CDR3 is TGTGCCAGCAGTGAAGCGGACAGCTACGAGCAGTACTTC. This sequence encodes CASSEADSYEQYF.

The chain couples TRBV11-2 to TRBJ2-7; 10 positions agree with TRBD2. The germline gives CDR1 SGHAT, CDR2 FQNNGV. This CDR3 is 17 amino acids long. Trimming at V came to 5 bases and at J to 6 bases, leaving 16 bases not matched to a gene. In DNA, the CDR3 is TGTGCCAGCAGCCTTTTTCTTGTGGGGACTAGCGTAACCGAGCAGTACTTC. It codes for CASSLFLVGTSVTEQYF.

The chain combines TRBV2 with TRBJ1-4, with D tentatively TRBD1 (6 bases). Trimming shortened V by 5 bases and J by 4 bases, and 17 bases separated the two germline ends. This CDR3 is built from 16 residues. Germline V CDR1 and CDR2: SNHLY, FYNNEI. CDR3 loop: CASSLGGAFDNEKLFF. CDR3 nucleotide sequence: TGTGCCAGCAGTTTAGGGGGGGCCTTTGATAATGAAAAACTGTTTTTT. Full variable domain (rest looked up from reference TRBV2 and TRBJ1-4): EPEVTQTPSHQVTQMGQEVILRCVPISNHLYFYWYRQILGQKVEFLVSFYNNEISEKSEIFDDQFSVERPDGSNFTLKIRSTKLEDSAMYFCASSLGGAFDNEKLFFGSGTQLSVL.

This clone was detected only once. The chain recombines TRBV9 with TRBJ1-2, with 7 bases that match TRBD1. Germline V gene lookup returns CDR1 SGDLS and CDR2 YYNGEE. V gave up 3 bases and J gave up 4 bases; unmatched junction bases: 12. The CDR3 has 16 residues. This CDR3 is CASSAYTGVEGYGYTF. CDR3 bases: TGTGCCAGCAGCGCGTACACAGGGGTAGAGGGCTATGGCTACACCTTC.

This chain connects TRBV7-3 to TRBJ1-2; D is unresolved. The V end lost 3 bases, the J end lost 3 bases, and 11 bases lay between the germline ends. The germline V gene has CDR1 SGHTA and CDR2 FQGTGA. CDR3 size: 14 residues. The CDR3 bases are TGTGCCAGCAGCTTTCCTCATAGAGACTATGGCTACACCTTC. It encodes CASSFPHRDYGYTF.

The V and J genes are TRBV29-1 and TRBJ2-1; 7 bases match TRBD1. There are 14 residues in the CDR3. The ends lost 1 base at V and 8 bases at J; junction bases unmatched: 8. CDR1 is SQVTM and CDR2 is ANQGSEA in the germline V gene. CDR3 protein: CSVEVQGVSDEQFF. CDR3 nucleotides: TGCAGCGTTGAAGTGCAGGGGGTTAGCGATGAGCAGTTCTTC.